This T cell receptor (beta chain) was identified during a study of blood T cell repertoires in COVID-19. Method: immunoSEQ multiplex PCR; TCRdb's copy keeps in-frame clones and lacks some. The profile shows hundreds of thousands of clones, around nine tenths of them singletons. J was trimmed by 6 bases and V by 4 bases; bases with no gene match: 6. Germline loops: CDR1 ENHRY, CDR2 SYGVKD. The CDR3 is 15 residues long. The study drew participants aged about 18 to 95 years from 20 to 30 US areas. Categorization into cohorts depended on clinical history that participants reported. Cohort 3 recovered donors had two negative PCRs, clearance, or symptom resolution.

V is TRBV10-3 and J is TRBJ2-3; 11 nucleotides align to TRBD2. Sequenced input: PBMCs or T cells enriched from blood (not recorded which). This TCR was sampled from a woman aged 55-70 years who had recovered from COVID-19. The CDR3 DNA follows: TGTGCCATCAGTGCCTTAGCGGGGGGGATCGATACGCAGTATTTT. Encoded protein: CAISALAGGIDTQYF.